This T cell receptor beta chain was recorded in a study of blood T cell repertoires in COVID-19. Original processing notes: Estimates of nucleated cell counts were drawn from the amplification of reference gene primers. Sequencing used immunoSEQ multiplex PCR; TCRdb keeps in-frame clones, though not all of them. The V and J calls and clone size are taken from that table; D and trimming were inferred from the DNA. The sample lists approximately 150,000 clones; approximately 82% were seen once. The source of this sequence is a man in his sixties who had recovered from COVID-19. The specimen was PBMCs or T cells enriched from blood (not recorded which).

CDR3 loop: CASTDRGSYEQYF. The CDR3 bases are TGTGCCAGCACCGATAGGGGCTCCTACGAGCAGTACTTC. The V gene is TRBV27, the J gene TRBJ2-7, with a possible D match to TRBD1 (5 bases). The V gene lost 7 bases and the J gene lost 0 bases, with 10 bases spanning the gap. This CDR3 comprises 13 residues. The germline V gene encodes CDR1 MNHEY and CDR2 SMNVEV (reference sequence).